A single sample gave rise to the 8 T cell receptor beta chains below, sequenced in a study of molecular identifiers for immune sequencing clone quantification. TCRdb ran MiXCR on the PCR reads and lists one entry per CDR3 protein. The sample consists of tens of thousands of distinct CDR3 sequences, approximately 40% of them appearing once. Material: naive CD8+ T cells from blood, with Jurkat cell RNA spiked in. Subset meaning: FACS-sorted CD8+CD4-CCR7+CD45RA+ naive T cells. The receptors shown here come from a human donor in good health. Some libraries in this study had Jurkat cell RNA spiked in.

This clonotype was observed once. This may come from a read error, since a much larger clone is one base off. The missing conserved phenylalanine or tryptophan at the end of this CDR3 makes a read error likely. The chain combines TRBV7-8 with TRBJ2-5; 11 positions match TRBD2. V lost 5 bases to trimming and J lost 4 bases; unmatched junction nucleotides: 9. Germline V lookup: CDR1 SGHVS, CDR2 FQNEAQ. CDR3 length equals 16 residues. In nucleotides, the CDR3 is TGTGCCAGCAGCCCTCTCTCGGGACTAGCGGCAGAGACCCAGTACCTC. This translates into CASSPLSGLAAETQYL.

This clonotype was recorded many times. The chain joins TRBV28 to TRBJ2-3; D may be TRBD2 (5 bases). The V and J ends lost 4 bases and 7 bases respectively, with 6 bases between them. Germline values: CDR1 MDHEN, CDR2 SYDVKM. The CDR3 has 11 amino acids. CDR3 region: CASSSSYTQYF. CDR3 DNA sequence: TGTGCCAGCAGTTCTAGCTATACGCAGTATTTT.

This clonotype was counted a few times. The chain carries TRBV6-2 or TRBV6-3 and TRBJ2-7; perhaps D is TRBD1 or TRBD2 (5 bases each). The CDR3 loop spans 15 amino acids. Germline loops: CDR1 MNHEY, CDR2 SVGEGT. Trimming shortened V by 5 bases and J by 0 bases, and 14 bases separated the two germline ends. CDR3 DNA sequence: TGTGCCAGCAGTGAAGTAAGGGACGCCTCCTACGAGCAGTACTTC. This sequence encodes CASSEVRDASYEQYF.

The V gene is TRBV7-6, the J gene TRBJ2-5, with 7 bases aligning to TRBD1. Germline values: CDR1 SGHVS, CDR2 FNYEAQ. Trimming removed 5 bases from V and 5 bases from J; junction bases left unmatched: 11. The CDR3 sequence is 15 residues long. The CDR3 nucleotides are TGTGCCAGCAGCGCCTGGACAGGAGCAAACGAGACCCAGTACTTC. Its translation: CASSAWTGANETQYF. Combining the CDR3 with reference TRBV7-6 and TRBJ2-5 gives the whole variable domain GAGVSQSPRYKVTKRGQDVALRCDPISGHVSLYWYRQALGQGPEFLTYFNYEAQQDKSGLPNDRFSAERPEGSISTLTIQRTEQRDSAMYRCASSAWTGANETQYFGPGTRLLVL.

At least ten counts were recorded for this clonotype. The chain combines TRBV12-3 or TRBV12-4 with TRBJ1-5; no reliable D call. V dropped 8 bases and J dropped 2 bases, with 7 bases sitting between them. The length of the CDR3 is 12 residues. CDR3 nucleotides: TGTGCCAGCTCCTCCGGCAATCAGCCCCAGCATTTT. Translating it yields CASSSGNQPQHF.

The CDR3 is CASSQAWAQEAFF. The CDR3 DNA follows: TGTGCCAGCAGCCAAGCTTGGGCACAAGAAGCTTTCTTT. V and J are TRBV3-2 and TRBJ1-1. TRBV3-2 is termed a pseudogene. This CDR3 contains 13 residues.

The chain joins TRBV28 to TRBJ2-7, with 7 bases identical to TRBD1. This CDR3 has 16 residues. After removal of 9 bases from V and 0 bases from J, the junction contained 14 bases not matched to a gene. Germline V gives CDR1 MDHEN, CDR2 SYDVKM. In DNA form, the CDR3 reads TGTGCCAGTGGACAGGTCCCGCTTTTTAGCTCCTACGAGCAGTACTTC. Its protein is CASGQVPLFSSYEQYF.

This clonotype was seen more than once but under ten times. The chain recombines TRBV3-1 with TRBJ2-2; no clear D gene. V gave up 0 bases and J gave up 10 bases, with 9 bases separating them. Germline V gene sequence: CDR1 LGHDT, CDR2 YNNKEL (reference sequence). The CDR3 contains 13 residues. The CDR3 is CASSQDPVPELFF. The CDR3 DNA sequence: TGTGCCAGCAGCCAAGATCCCGTGCCGGAGCTGTTTTTT.